The sequence of this T cell receptor (beta chain) was determined in a study of blood T cells in healthy people across ages. General study findings and limits: Using unsorted PBMCs precluded a conclusive naive versus antigen-experienced comparison.

In regard to this clonotype: Its cognate antigen is unknown.

The ends were cut back, 5 bases at V and 3 bases at J, with 11 bases in the middle. This CDR3 is built from 13 residues. Germline values: CDR1 LGHDT, CDR2 YNNKEL (reference sequence). Isolating PBMCs gave at least 6 million of these cells per sample. Extraction yielded at least 5 micrograms of total RNA per sample. Sample-barcoded 5' priming and a J-beta primer mix drove a second PCR of roughly 7 to 11 cycles. TCRdb re-derived calls from the 5' RACE reads in MiXCR, one entry per CDR3 protein. The profile shows over a million distinct CDR3 sequences, roughly 43% of them singletons. The chain is built from TRBV3-1 and TRBJ2-7; no clear D gene. This receptor was taken from a woman between 18 and 29 years old in good health. The sample was blood. In DNA form, the CDR3 reads TGTGCCAGCAGCGGGGAATTTGGCTACGAGCAGTACTTC. Translating it yields CASSGEFGYEQYF.